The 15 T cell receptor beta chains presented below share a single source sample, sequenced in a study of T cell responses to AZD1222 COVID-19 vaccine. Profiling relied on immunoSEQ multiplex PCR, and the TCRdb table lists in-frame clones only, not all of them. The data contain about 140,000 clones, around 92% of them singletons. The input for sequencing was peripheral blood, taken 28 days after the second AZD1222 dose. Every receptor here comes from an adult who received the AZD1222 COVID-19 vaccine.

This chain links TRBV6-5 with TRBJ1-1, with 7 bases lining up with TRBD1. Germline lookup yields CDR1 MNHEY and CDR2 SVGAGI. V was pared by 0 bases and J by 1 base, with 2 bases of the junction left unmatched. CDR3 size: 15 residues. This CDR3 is CASSYSGTANTEAFF. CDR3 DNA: TGTGCCAGCAGTTACTCGGGGACAGCGAACACTGAAGCTTTCTTT.

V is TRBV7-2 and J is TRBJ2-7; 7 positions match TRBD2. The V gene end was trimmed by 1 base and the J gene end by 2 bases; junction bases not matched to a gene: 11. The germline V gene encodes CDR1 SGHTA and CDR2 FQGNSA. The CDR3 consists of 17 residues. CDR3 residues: CASSLVFQTSETYEQYF. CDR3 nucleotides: TGTGCCAGCAGCTTAGTCTTTCAAACTAGCGAAACCTACGAGCAGTACTTC.

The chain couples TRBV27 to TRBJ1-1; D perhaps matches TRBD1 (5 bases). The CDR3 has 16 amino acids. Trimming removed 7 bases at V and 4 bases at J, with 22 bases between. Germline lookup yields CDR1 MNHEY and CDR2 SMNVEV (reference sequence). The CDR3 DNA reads TGTGCCAGCACGAGTCTGGGGCAAGGACGGGGCACTGAAGCTTTCTTT. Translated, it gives CASTSLGQGRGTEAFF.

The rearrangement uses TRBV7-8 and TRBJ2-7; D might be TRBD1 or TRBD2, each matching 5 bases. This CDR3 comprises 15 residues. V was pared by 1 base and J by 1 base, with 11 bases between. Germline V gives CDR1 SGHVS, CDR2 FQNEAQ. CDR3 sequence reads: CASSLGDGASYEQYF. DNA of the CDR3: TGTGCCAGCAGCTTAGGGGACGGAGCTTCCTACGAGCAGTACTTC.

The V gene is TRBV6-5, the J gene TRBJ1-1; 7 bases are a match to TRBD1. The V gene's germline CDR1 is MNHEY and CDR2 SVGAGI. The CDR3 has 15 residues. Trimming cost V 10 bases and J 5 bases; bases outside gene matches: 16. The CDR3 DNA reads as TGTGCCACGATAAGAACTGCGACAGGGAGGACTGAAGCTTTCTTT. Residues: CATIRTATGRTEAFF.

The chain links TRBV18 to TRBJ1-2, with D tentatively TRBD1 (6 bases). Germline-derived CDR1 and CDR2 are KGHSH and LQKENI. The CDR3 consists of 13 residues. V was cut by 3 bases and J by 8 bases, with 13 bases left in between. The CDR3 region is CASSPQGFRGYTF. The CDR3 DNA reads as TGTGCCAGCTCACCCCAGGGGTTCCGCGGCTACACCTTC.

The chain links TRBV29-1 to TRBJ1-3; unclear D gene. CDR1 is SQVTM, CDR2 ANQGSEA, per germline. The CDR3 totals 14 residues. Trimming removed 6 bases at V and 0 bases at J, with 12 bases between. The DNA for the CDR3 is TGCAGCGTAGCCCGGGGTTTCTCTGGAAACACCATATATTTT. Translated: CSVARGFSGNTIYF.

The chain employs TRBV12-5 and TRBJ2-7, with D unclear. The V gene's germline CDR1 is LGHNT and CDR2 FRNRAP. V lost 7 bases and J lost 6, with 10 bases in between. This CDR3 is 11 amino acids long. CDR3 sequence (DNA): TGTGCTAGTGCCACCGAGTCCGAGCAGTACTTC. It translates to CASATESEQYF.

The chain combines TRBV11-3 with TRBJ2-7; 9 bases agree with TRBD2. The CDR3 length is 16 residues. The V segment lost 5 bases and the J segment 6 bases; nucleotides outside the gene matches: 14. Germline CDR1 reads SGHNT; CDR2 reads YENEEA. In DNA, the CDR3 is TGTGCCAGCAGCCCCGACTCTAGCGGGAAGAGTGCCGAGCAGTACTTC. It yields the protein CASSPDSSGKSAEQYF.

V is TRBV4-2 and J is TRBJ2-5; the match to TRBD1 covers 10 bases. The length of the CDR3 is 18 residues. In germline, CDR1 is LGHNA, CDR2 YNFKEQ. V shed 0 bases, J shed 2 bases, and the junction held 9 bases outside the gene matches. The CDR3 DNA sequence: TGTGCCAGCAGCCAAGACTGGGGACAGGGGATACTACAAGAGACCCAGTACTTC. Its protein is CASSQDWGQGILQETQYF.

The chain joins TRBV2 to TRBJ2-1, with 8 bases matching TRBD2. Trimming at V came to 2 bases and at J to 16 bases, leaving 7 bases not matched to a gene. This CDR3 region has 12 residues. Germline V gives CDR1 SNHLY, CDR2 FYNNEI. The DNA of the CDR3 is TGTGCCAGCAGTGAAAGGGGGACTAGTCACTTCTTC. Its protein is CASSERGTSHFF.

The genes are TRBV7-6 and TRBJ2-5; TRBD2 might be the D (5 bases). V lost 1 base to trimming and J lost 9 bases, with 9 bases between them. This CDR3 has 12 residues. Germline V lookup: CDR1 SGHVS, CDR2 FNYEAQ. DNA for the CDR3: TGTGCCAGCAGCTTAGGAGCGGCGGCCCAGTACTTC. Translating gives CASSLGAAAQYF.

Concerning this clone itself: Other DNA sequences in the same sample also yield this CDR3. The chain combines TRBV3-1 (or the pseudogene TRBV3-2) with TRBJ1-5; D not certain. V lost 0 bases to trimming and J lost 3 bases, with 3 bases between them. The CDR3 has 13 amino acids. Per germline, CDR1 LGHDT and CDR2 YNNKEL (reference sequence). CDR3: CASSQDLNQPQHF. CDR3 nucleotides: TGTGCCAGCAGCCAAGATCTCAATCAGCCCCAGCATTTT.

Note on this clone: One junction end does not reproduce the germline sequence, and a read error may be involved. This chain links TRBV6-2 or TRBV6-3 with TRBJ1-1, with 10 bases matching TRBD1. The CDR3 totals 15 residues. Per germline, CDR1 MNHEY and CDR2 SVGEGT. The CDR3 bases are TGTGCCAGCAGCCCATTGGACAGGGGGAACGCTGAAGCTTTCTTT. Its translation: CASSPLDRGNAEAFF.

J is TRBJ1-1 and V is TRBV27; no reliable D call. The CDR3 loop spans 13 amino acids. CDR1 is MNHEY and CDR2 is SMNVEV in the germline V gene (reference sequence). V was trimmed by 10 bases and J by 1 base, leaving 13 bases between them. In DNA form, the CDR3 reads TGTGCCACCTCTAACCAGCAGAACACTGAAGCTTTCTTT. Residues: CATSNQQNTEAFF.